The 24 T cell receptor beta chains below come from one sample, sequenced in a study of tumor-infiltrating lymphocytes in primary liver carcinoma. Production of TCR beta cDNA used 400 to 650 ng total RNA together with a constant-region primer. Modified slightly, ARM-PCR produced TCR beta libraries over three nested multiplex PCR rounds. TRBV1-TRBV30 forward primers and a C-beta reverse primer were used in the first two PCR rounds, which each ran for approximately 10 cycles. TCRdb fed the multiplex PCR reads into MiXCR, producing one record per CDR3 protein. The sample consists of 300,000 to 400,000 distinct CDR3 sequences, 65% of them appearing once. It was unsorted whole blood that yielded blood RNA, and germline DNA was also extracted. The material sequenced was peripheral blood. The origin of the receptors is a man aged 35 to 55 with primary liver carcinoma and hepatitis B virus infection.

Note on this clonotype: A much larger clone sits a single nucleotide away, making a read error possible. This chain joins TRBV6-2 or TRBV6-3 and TRBJ2-1; 8 bases are a match to TRBD1. Germline values: CDR1 MNHEY, CDR2 SVGEGT. This CDR3 is built from 14 residues. Here the CDR3 DNA reads TGTGCCAGCACCGCAGACAGGGGCGCGGGTGAGCAGCTCTTC. Residues: CASTADRGAGEQLF.

At least ten counts were recorded for this clonotype. The V and J genes are TRBV7-9 and TRBJ2-7; TRBD1 matches at 8 bases. The trim removed 4 bases at V and 3 bases at J, leaving 2 bases unmatched. CDR1 is SEHNR, CDR2 FQNEAQ, per germline (reference sequence). The CDR3 is made up of 13 amino acids. CDR3 sequence: CASSWTGSYEQYF. The CDR3 coding sequence is TGTGCCAGCAGCTGGACAGGGAGCTACGAGCAGTACTTC. Looking up the rest from reference TRBV7-9 and TRBJ2-7 gives the full variable domain: DTGVSQNPRHKITKRGQNVTFRCDPISEHNRLYWYRQTLGQGPEFLTYFQNEAQLEKSRLLSDRFSAERPKGSFSTLEIQRTEQGDSAMYLCASSWTGSYEQYFGPGTRLTVT.

Note on this clonotype: Since a much larger clone is just one base distant, this may be a read error. V usage is TRBV6-6 and J usage is TRBJ2-7, with D possibly TRBD2 on 6 matching bases. The CDR3 length is 14 residues. From germline, CDR1 is MNHNY and CDR2 SVGAGI (reference sequence). As DNA, the CDR3 is TGTGCCAGCGGACACGGCGGGAATTTCGACGAGCAGCACTTC. Its protein product is CASGHGGNFDEQHF.

For this clonotype: A much bigger clone sits one base away, suggesting this may be a read error. The rearrangement joins TRBV5-6 to TRBJ1-2; D unresolved. CDR1 is SGHDT and CDR2 is YYEEEE in the germline V gene. The CDR3 is 14 residues long. CDR3 in DNA: TGTGCCAGCAGCTTGGATCTACAGAACTATGGCTACGCCTTC. Translated: CASSLDLQNYGYAF. The variable domain in full, completed from reference TRBV5-6 and TRBJ1-2, reads DAGVTQSPTHLIKTRGQQVTLRCSPKSGHDTVSWYQQALGQGPQFIFQYYEEEERQRGNFPDRFSGHQFPNYSSELNVNALLLGDSALYLCASSLDLQNYGYAFGSGTRLTVV.

Of note for this clonotype: One end of the junction does not line up with germline, which may come from a read error. CDR3 loop: CAISRPGTSGSLEHFF. The DNA for the CDR3 is TGTGCCATCAGCCGCCCCGGGACTAGCGGGAGCCTTGAGCATTTCTTC. The chain couples TRBV14 to TRBJ2-1; 14 bases are shared with TRBD2. Germline V gene lookup returns CDR1 SGHDN and CDR2 FVKESK. CDR3 length: 16 residues.

This clonotype showed up just once. The CDR3 region is CASSLDDSTGELFF. CDR3 DNA sequence: TGTGCCAGCAGCTTGGATGACAGCACCGGGGAGCTGTTTTTT. The chain is built from TRBV11-2 and TRBJ2-2; tentative D call: TRBD1 (5 bases). Trimming removed 3 bases from V and 4 bases from J, with 9 bases in between. Germline CDR1 is SGHAT and CDR2 is FQNNGV. The CDR3 has 14 residues.

The DNA of the CDR3 is TGTGCCAGCAGCTTGGTCTGGCAGGGGCTCAAAGAGACCCAGTACTTC. This codes for CASSLVWQGLKETQYF. This chain connects TRBV5-4 to TRBJ2-5; maybe TRBD1 (6 bases). The CDR3 has 16 amino acids. Per the germline V gene, CDR1 is SGHNT and CDR2 is YYREEE (reference sequence). The ends were cut back, 0 bases at V and 3 bases at J, with 15 bases in the middle.

Note on this clonotype: Just one base apart from a much larger clone, this may be a read error. V and J are TRBV6-1 and TRBJ2-1, with D maybe TRBD2 (6 bases). Germline CDR1 reads MNHNS; CDR2 reads SASEGT. The CDR3 contains 14 residues. CDR3 residues: CASSDGGGVNEKFF. As DNA, the CDR3 is TGTGCCAGCAGTGACGGCGGCGGGGTCAATGAGAAGTTCTTC.

A word on this clonotype: The junction does not match germline at one end; this may be a read error. The chain has TRBV4-3 and TRBJ2-7; D is possibly TRBD1 or TRBD2 (7 bases each). This CDR3 region has 15 residues. Germline V lookup: CDR1 LGHNA, CDR2 YSLEER. CDR3: CASSPGGDGSYVQYF. CDR3 bases: TGCGCCAGCAGCCCAGGGGGGGATGGCTCCTACGTGCAGTACTTC.

Remarks on this clonotype: A single base separates this from a much larger clone, so it may be a read error. V and J are TRBV12-3 or TRBV12-4 and TRBJ1-1, with TRBD1 matching 8 bases. This CDR3 spans 13 amino acids. This CDR3 is CASHSPGQGKASF. The CDR3 bases are TGTGCCAGCCATTCTCCCGGACAGGGTAAAGCTTCCTTT.

V gene TRBV13 combines with J gene TRBJ2-1; D might be TRBD2 (5 bases). Germline values: CDR1 PRHDT, CDR2 FYEKMQ (reference sequence). V was trimmed by 5 bases and J by 0 bases, leaving 11 bases between them. The CDR3 is made up of 15 amino acids. The chain's CDR3 is CASSPMAGSYNEQFF. CDR3 nucleotides: TGTGCCAGCAGCCCCATGGCGGGCTCCTACAATGAGCAGTTCTTC.

Concerning this clonotype itself: This may stem from a read error, because a much larger clone lies one nucleotide away. The gene calls are TRBV11-1 and TRBJ2-1; D possibly matches TRBD1 or TRBD2 (6 bases each). The CDR3 contains 13 residues. The germline CDR1 and CDR2 sequences are SGHAT and FQDESV (reference sequence). CDR3 amino acids: CDSRLGQNNEQFF. As DNA, the CDR3 is TGTGACAGCAGACTAGGACAGAACAATGAGCAGTTCTTC.

Worth noting for this clonotype: Just one base apart from a much larger clone, this may be a read error. CDR3 in amino acids: CSVSGTLAECNEQFF. In DNA, the CDR3 is TGCAGCGTATCCGGGACTCTCGCTGAGTGCAATGAGCAGTTCTTC. V is TRBV29-1 and J is TRBJ2-1, with a weak D call TRBD2 (6 bases). The CDR3 is made up of 15 amino acids. The germline V gene has CDR1 SQVTM and CDR2 ANQGSEA. The ends were cut back, 6 bases at V and 6 bases at J, with 21 bases in the middle.

A remark on this clonotype: The junction departs from germline at one end; a sequencing error may be responsible. The J gene is TRBJ2-7, the V gene TRBV4-1; D might be TRBD2 (6 bases). CDR1 is MGHRA and CDR2 is YSYEKL in the germline V gene. CDR3 size: 12 residues. The CDR3 DNA reads TGCGCCAGCAGCCCAGGGAGGAACGAGCTGTACTTC. Amino acids: CASSPGRNELYF.

This clonotype has a count of ten or more. The chain uses TRBV5-5 and TRBJ2-2; weak D call: TRBD2 (6 bases). V gave up 5 bases and J gave up 5 bases, with 10 bases separating them. The CDR3 has 13 amino acids. Germline V gene lookup returns CDR1 SGHKS and CDR2 YYEKEE (reference sequence). CDR3 sequence (DNA): TGTGCCAGCAGGTTTGGGGGGACCGGGGAGCTGTTTTTT. It is translated as CASRFGGTGELFF.

This clonotype was counted between two and nine times. A junction boundary mismatches the germline segment, possibly from a read error. The V gene is TRBV10-3, the J gene TRBJ2-1, with 7 bases lining up with TRBD1. Germline lookup yields CDR1 ENHRY and CDR2 SYGVKD. The CDR3 length is 14 residues. The DNA of the CDR3 is TGTGCCATCAGTCGGGACAGCGTCTACGATGAGCAGTTCTTC. This codes for CAISRDSVYDEQFF.

To note about this clonotype: A much larger clone lies a single base off, so this may be a read error. The gene calls are TRBV12-3 or TRBV12-4 and TRBJ2-1; 7 bases match TRBD2. The CDR3 contains 15 residues. CDR3 sequence (DNA): TGTGCCAGCAGTTTATGGGGGGGGGACGGGGATGAGAAGTTCTTC. It specifies CASSLWGGDGDEKFF.

On this clonotype: This may be a read error, as it is one base from a much larger clone. The chain carries TRBV29-1 and TRBJ2-5, with unresolved D. CDR3 length equals 11 residues. CDR1 is SQVTM, CDR2 ANQGSEA, per germline. CDR3 coding DNA: TGCAGCGTCATAGGAGCAGAGACCCAGTGCTTC. As protein: CSVIGAETQCF.

This chain links TRBV11-2 with TRBJ2-3; TRBD1 is a possible D gene (5 bases). Germline lookup yields CDR1 SGHAT and CDR2 FQNNGV. Trimming left V 5 bases short and J 1 base short, with 13 bases between. The CDR3 covers 15 residues. CDR3 protein: CASSRTLAGTDTQYF. In DNA form, the CDR3 reads TGTGCCAGCAGCCGGACATTGGCGGGCACAGATACGCAGTATTTT.

In regard to this clonotype: Germline and junction disagree at one end, which may indicate a read error. The chain has TRBV4-1 and TRBJ2-3; D not resolved. Germline loops: CDR1 MGHRA, CDR2 YSYEKL. The CDR3 is made up of 14 amino acids. In nucleotides, the CDR3 is TGCGCCAGCAGCCAACCCACCTTCCCCGATACGCAATATTTT. It translates to CASSQPTFPDTQYF.

A remark on this clonotype: Mismatch with germline at one junction end may stem from a read error. The rearrangement links TRBV30 to TRBJ2-3; D perhaps matches TRBD2 (5 bases). Germline-derived CDR1 and CDR2 are GTSNPN and SVGIG (reference sequence). The CDR3 sequence is 14 residues long. In nucleotides, the CDR3 is TGTGCCCGGAGTATCGGGATTAGCACAGATACGGAGTATTTT. Its translation is CARSIGISTDTEYF.

The rearrangement links TRBV29-1 to TRBJ2-7; D unclear. Germline values: CDR1 SQVTM, CDR2 ANQGSEA. The CDR3 loop spans 12 amino acids. The CDR3 sequence: CNAEVLSYEQYF. The CDR3 nucleotides are TGCAACGCTGAGGTCCTCTCCTACGAGCAGTACTTC.

J is TRBJ2-5 and V is TRBV20-1; unclear D gene. From germline, CDR1 is DFQATT and CDR2 SNEGSKA (reference sequence). Trimming stripped 7 bases from V and 2 bases from J, with 11 bases between. This CDR3 contains 12 residues. CDR3 sequence reads: CSGYRRQETQYF. Written as DNA, the CDR3 is TGCAGTGGCTACCGTAGGCAAGAGACCCAGTACTTC.

This clonotype was seen repeatedly, ten times or more. The genes are TRBV6-2 or TRBV6-3 and TRBJ2-6; D possibly corresponds to TRBD2 (6 bases). The germline V gene has CDR1 MNHEY and CDR2 SVGEGT. This CDR3 has 16 amino acids. Between the trimmed V and J ends, which lost 4 bases and 0 bases, there was a span of 10 bases. The CDR3 loop reads CASSSHGSSGANVLTF. CDR3 nucleotide sequence: TGTGCCAGCAGTTCTCACGGGAGCTCTGGGGCCAACGTCCTGACTTTC.